This TCR beta chain is drawn from a study of monozygotic twins with inflammatory bowel disease. This CDR3 spans 15 amino acids. Germline CDR1 and CDR2: DFQATT and SNEGSKA (reference sequence). TCRdb reanalyzed the 5' RACE reads, giving one entry per CDR3 protein sequence and no DNA. In all, the sample yields about 160,000 distinct CDR3 sequences. Sample: blood. This clonotype was obtained from a human donor with ulcerative colitis or Crohn's disease, or a healthy co-twin of an affected twin (not recorded which). The chain combines TRBV20-1 with TRBJ2-5; TCRdb proposes TRBD1, but this gene call is untestable without DNA. CDR3 amino acids: CSAPTGQGYWETQYF.